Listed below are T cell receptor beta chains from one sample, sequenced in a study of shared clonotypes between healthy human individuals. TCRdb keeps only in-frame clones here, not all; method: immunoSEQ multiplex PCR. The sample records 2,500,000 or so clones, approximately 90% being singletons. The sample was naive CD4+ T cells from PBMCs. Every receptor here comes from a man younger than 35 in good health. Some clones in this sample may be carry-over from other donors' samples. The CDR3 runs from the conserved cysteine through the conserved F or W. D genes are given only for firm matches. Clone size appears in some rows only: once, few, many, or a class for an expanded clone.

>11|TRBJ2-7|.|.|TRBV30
TGTGCCTGGAGTAACCCTTGGGAGCAGTACTTC
CAWSNPWEQYF
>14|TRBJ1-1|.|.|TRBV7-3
TGTGCCAGCAGCTTAGTCGGTCAAGGCACTGAAGCTTTCTTT
CASSLVGQGTEAFF
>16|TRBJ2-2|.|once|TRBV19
TGTGCCAGTAGTATGGGGGCAGGGGCACCCACCGGGGAGCTGTTTTTT
CASSMGAGAPTGELFF
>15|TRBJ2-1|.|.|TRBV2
TGTGCCAGCAGTGAATTGAAGACAGCCTACAATGAGCAGTTCTTC
CASSELKTAYNEQFF
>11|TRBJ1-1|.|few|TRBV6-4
TGTGCCAGCACGGTGGCGATTGAAGCTTTCTTT
CASTVAIEAFF
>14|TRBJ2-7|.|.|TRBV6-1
TGTGCCAGCACCCGAAGCGACAGCTCCTACGAGCAGTACTTC
CASTRSDSSYEQYF
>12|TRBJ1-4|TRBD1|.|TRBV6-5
TGTGCCAGCAGTTTACAGGGGGAAAAACTGTTTTTT
CASSLQGEKLFF
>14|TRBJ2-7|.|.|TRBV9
TGTGCCAGCAGCGTAGCAGACAGCCGCTACGAGCAGTACTTC
CASSVADSRYEQYF
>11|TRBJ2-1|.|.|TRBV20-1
TGCAGTGCTAGAGTTGTAAATGAGCAGTTCTTC
CSARVVNEQFF
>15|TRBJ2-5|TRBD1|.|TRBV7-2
TGTGCCAGCAGGCCCCCGGGACAGCAGCAAGAGACCCAGTACTTC
CASRPPGQQQETQYF
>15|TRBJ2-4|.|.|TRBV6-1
TGTGCCAGCGGGACCCCGGGCTTGGCCAAAAACATTCAGTACTTC
CASGTPGLAKNIQYF
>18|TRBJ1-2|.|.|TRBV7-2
TGTGCCAGCAGCTTAAGACCCATCGGCAGGGAGGTCAACTATGGCTACACCTTC
CASSLRPIGREVNYGYTF
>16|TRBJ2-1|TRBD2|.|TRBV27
TGTGCCAGCATGGATCAGGGCGGGAGTTCCTACAATGAGCAGTTCTTC
CASMDQGGSSYNEQFF
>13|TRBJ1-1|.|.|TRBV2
TGTGCCAGCAGTTGGGGTCGAAACACTGAAGCTTTCTTT
CASSWGRNTEAFF
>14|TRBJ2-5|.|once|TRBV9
TGTGCCAGCAGCGGTAGACAGGTCCAAGAGACCCAGTACTTC
CASSGRQVQETQYF
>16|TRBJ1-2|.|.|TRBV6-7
TGTGCCAAAGACCTCCGCCGGACATACGATAACTATGGCTACACCTTC
CAKDLRRTYDNYGYTF
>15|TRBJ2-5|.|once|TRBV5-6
TGTGCCAGCAGCCGCCCCAGGGGGGGAAAAGAGACCCAGTACTTC
CASSRPRGGKETQYF
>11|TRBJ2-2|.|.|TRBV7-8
TGTGCCATCCAGAACACCGGGGAGCTGTTTTTT
CAIQNTGELFF
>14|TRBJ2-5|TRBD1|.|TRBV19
TGTGCCAGTAGTATAGGTCAGGGGGCGGAGACCCAGTACTTC
CASSIGQGAETQYF
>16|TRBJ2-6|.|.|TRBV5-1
TGCGCCAGCAGCACGTCGCAGACCTCTGGGGCCAACGTCCTGACTTTC
CASSTSQTSGANVLTF
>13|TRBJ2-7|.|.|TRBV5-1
TGCGCCAGCTCGGGGGGCAGCTCCTACGAGCAGTACTTC
CASSGGSSYEQYF
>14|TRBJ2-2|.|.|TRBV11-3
TGTGCCAGCAGCTTAGAGGGGAACACCGGGGAGCTGTTTTTT
CASSLEGNTGELFF
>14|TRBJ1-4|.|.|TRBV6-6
TGTGCCAGCAGTTTGGACAGATATCAAGAAAAACTGTTTTTT
CASSLDRYQEKLFF
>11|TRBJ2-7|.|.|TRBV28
TGTGCCAGCAGGGTAAACTACGAGCAGTACTTC
CASRVNYEQYF
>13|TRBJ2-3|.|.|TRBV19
TGTGCCTCCCGAGTCCCAGCCGGAGATACGCAGTATTTT
CASRVPAGDTQYF
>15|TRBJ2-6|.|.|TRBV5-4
TGTGCCAGCAGCTTGGGCGGGTCTGGGGCCAACGTCCTGACTTTC
CASSLGGSGANVLTF
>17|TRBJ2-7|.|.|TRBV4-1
TGCGCCAGCAGCCAGGCGGCAGGGCTCCTCCTTCCCTACGAGCAGTACTTC
CASSQAAGLLLPYEQYF
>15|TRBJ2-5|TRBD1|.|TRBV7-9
TGTGCCAGCAGCCCTTACAGGGGGCTTCAAGAGACCCAGTACTTC
CASSPYRGLQETQYF
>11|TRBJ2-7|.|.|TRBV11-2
TGTGCCAGCAGCTTAAACCACGAGCAGTACTTC
CASSLNHEQYF
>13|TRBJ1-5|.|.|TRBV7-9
TGTGCCAGCAGGGGGCAGGGGAATCAGCCCCAGCATTTT
CASRGQGNQPQHF